Shown below are 23 T cell receptor beta chains from a single sample sequenced in a study of cytomegalovirus exposure and HLA in healthy donors. This PCR relied on a set of 60 Vbeta primers and 13 Jbeta primers. Method: immunoSEQ multiplex PCR; TCRdb's copy keeps in-frame clones and lacks some. The sample records 130,000 to 150,000 clones, around 83% being singletons. The sequencing input was PBMCs. Source of these receptors: a male donor in good health and CMV-seropositive.

This clone was seen more than once but under ten times. The chain joins TRBV28 to TRBJ2-2; tentative D call: TRBD2 (6 bases). CDR3 length: 16 amino acids. The V gene's germline CDR1 is MDHEN and CDR2 SYDVKM. V lost 3 bases and J 0 bases, leaving 11 bases between the germline ends. CDR3 sequence: CASSFGRRSNTGELFF. CDR3 DNA: TGTGCCAGCAGTTTCGGGAGACGATCGAACACCGGGGAGCTGTTTTTT.

The genes are TRBV5-6 and TRBJ1-2; the D is unclear. V gave up 3 bases and J gave up 4 bases, with 13 bases separating them. The CDR3 spans 14 residues. The germline V gene has CDR1 SGHDT and CDR2 YYEEEE. The DNA of the CDR3 is TGTGCCAGCAGCTCATGGTGGGCCCCCTATGGCTACACCTTC. Translated, it gives CASSSWWAPYGYTF.

This sequence joins TRBV15 and TRBJ1-4, with D maybe TRBD1 (5 bases). This CDR3 comprises 12 residues. V was cut by 2 bases and J by 7 bases, with 5 bases left in between. CDR1 and CDR2 from the germline V gene are LNHNV and YYDKDF (reference sequence). The CDR3 protein is CATSRRGEKLFF. CDR3 coding DNA: TGTGCCACCAGCAGAAGGGGTGAAAAACTGTTTTTT.

The chain is built from TRBV9 and TRBJ2-6, with a weak D call TRBD1 (6 bases). The CDR3 spans 19 residues. Germline V gene data show CDR1 as SGDLS and CDR2 as YYNGEE. V lost 0 bases and J lost 0, with 16 bases in between. The CDR3 is CASSVARDTVLSGANVLTF. CDR3 DNA: TGTGCCAGCAGCGTAGCGAGGGACACGGTGCTCTCTGGGGCCAACGTCCTGACTTTC.

This clone turned up a few times. This chain uses TRBV5-5 with TRBJ2-7; 12 bases line up with TRBD1. The length of the CDR3 is 16 residues. Germline V lookup: CDR1 SGHKS, CDR2 YYEKEE (reference sequence). V shed 4 bases and J 2 bases; nucleotides not matched to a gene: 7. DNA for the CDR3: TGTGCCAGCAGCCAACCGGGACAGGGGGCACCCTACGAGCAGTACTTC. Translating it yields CASSQPGQGAPYEQYF.

The rearrangement uses TRBV10-1 and TRBJ1-2; TRBD1 matches 7 bases. Germline trimming cut 2 bases from V and 1 base from J; bases unmatched to any gene: 10. This CDR3 is 17 amino acids long. CDR1 and CDR2 from the germline V gene are WNHNN and SYGVQD (reference sequence). Here the CDR3 DNA reads TGCGCCAGCAGTGAGGAACCTCTCGGGACAGTTAACTATGGCTACACCTTC. This encodes CASSEEPLGTVNYGYTF.

This chain joins TRBV19 and TRBJ2-2; the D gene is possibly TRBD2 (6 bases). CDR1 LNHDA and CDR2 SQIVND come from the germline V gene (reference sequence). V lost 10 bases and J 1 base, leaving 13 bases between the germline ends. The CDR3 extends over 14 amino acids. The CDR3 bases are TGTGCCACCACCCGGAGGGTGAACACCGGGGAGCTGTTTTTT. Encoded protein: CATTRRVNTGELFF.

In this sample, this clone turned up a few times. The V call is TRBV6-6, the J call TRBJ1-4, with a possible D match to TRBD1 (5 bases). V was pared by 6 bases and J by 8 bases, with 13 bases between. The CDR3 loop spans 13 amino acids. CDR1 MNHNY and CDR2 SVGAGI come from the germline V gene (reference sequence). The CDR3: CASRGHTGEKLFF. Here the CDR3 DNA reads TGTGCCAGCAGGGGGCATACCGGAGAAAAACTGTTTTTT.

The chain couples TRBV19 to TRBJ2-7, with 8 bases lining up with TRBD1. Germline V gene lookup returns CDR1 LNHDA and CDR2 SQIVND (reference sequence). The CDR3 loop spans 15 amino acids. Germline trimming cut 5 bases from V and 2 bases from J; bases unmatched to any gene: 8. The CDR3 loop is CASSAGTGVTYEQYF. CDR3 nucleotide sequence: TGTGCCAGTAGTGCAGGGACAGGTGTAACCTACGAGCAGTACTTC.

In this sample, this clone turned up a few times. The V gene is TRBV7-8, the J gene TRBJ1-2; D might be TRBD1 (5 bases). V lost 4 bases to trimming and J lost 6 bases, with 18 bases between them. The CDR3 spans 15 residues. Germline V gene data show CDR1 as SGHVS and CDR2 as FQNEAQ. Written as DNA, the CDR3 is TGTGCCAGCAGCTCCTCATCCGGAGGGGTGAATGGCTACACCTTC. Amino acid sequence: CASSSSSGGVNGYTF. Complete variable domain (other parts from reference TRBV7-8 and TRBJ1-2): GAGVSQSPRYKVAKRGQDVALRCDPISGHVSLFWYQQALGQGPEFLTYFQNEAQLDKSGLPSDRFFAERPEGSVSTLKIQRTQQEDSAVYLCASSSSSGGVNGYTFGSGTRLTVV.

This chain uses TRBV19 with TRBJ1-4; maybe TRBD1 (5 bases). Germline V lookup: CDR1 LNHDA, CDR2 SQIVND (reference sequence). V lost 2 bases to trimming and J lost 4 bases, with 26 bases between them. This CDR3 is built from 20 residues. As DNA, the CDR3 is TGTGCCAGTAGTATACCACTACGCTCCCAGGGTAGAAGCGATAATGAAAAACTGTTTTTT. Its translation: CASSIPLRSQGRSDNEKLFF.

This clone was detected a few times. V is TRBV19 and J is TRBJ2-1; D call uncertain. The CDR3 is 12 amino acids. V was cut by 3 bases and J by 14 bases, with 14 bases left in between. The germline CDR1 and CDR2 sequences are LNHDA and SQIVND (reference sequence). The CDR3 here is CASSIPPQDEFF. The CDR3 nucleotides are TGTGCCAGTAGTATCCCCCCCCAGGATGAGTTCTTC. Variable domain in full (rest from reference TRBV19 and TRBJ2-1): DGGITQSPKYLFRKEGQNVTLSCEQNLNHDAMYWYRQDPGQGLRLIYYSQIVNDFQKGDIAEGYSVSREKKESFPLTVTSAQKNPTAFYLCASSIPPQDEFFGPGTRLTVL.

About this clone: Germline and junction disagree at one end, which may indicate a read error. The chain is built from TRBV7-9 and TRBJ1-1; D is unresolved. Germline loops: CDR1 SEHNR, CDR2 FQNEAQ (reference sequence). The CDR3 is 13 amino acids. Here the CDR3 DNA reads TGTTCCAGCAGCTTAACGGTGATGAGGGAGGGTTTCTTT. It encodes CSSSLTVMREGFF.

This clone was observed a few times. The chain uses TRBV5-8 and TRBJ2-1; the match to TRBD2 covers 11 bases. CDR3 length equals 15 residues. The trim removed 2 bases at V and 7 bases at J, leaving 5 bases unmatched. Germline values: CDR1 SGHTS, CDR2 YDEGEE. The CDR3 DNA follows: TGTGCCAGCAGCTTCATAGCGGGAGGGAGAAATGAGCAGTTCTTC. Amino acid sequence: CASSFIAGGRNEQFF.

On this clone itself: One end of the junction fails to match germline, which may point to a read error. This sequence joins TRBV27 and TRBJ2-1, with 8 bases lining up with TRBD2. The germline CDR1 and CDR2 sequences are MNHEY and SMNVEV (reference sequence). There are 14 residues in the CDR3. The CDR3 DNA follows: TGTGCCAGCAGCCACCGGACTAGCTACGATGAGCAGTTCTTC. Translating gives CASSHRTSYDEQFF.

In DNA form, the CDR3 reads TGTGCCAGCAGTGAAGCTGGGGACAGGGGGCCTTCACCCCTCCACTTT. Amino acid sequence: CASSEAGDRGPSPLHF. V gene TRBV6-1 combines with J gene TRBJ1-6, with 12 bases fitting TRBD1. The CDR3 contains 16 residues. CDR1 and CDR2 (germline): MNHNS, SASEGT. J lost 9 bases, V lost 0 bases, and 3 bases had no gene match.

This clone has a single count. The V and J genes are TRBV7-3 and TRBJ2-1; no reliable D call. Trimming removed 0 bases from V and 3 bases from J, with 12 bases in between. Germline V lookup: CDR1 SGHTA, CDR2 FQGTGA. The CDR3 runs 16 residues. The CDR3 coding sequence is TGTGCCAGCAGCTTAACGTTAATGGCAGACTACAATGAGCAGTTCTTC. It codes for CASSLTLMADYNEQFF.

The chain is built from TRBV19 and TRBJ1-5; a possible D gene is TRBD1 (5 bases). V was cut by 6 bases and J by 5 bases, with 20 bases left in between. Looked up from germline, CDR1 is LNHDA and CDR2 is SQIVND (reference sequence). This CDR3 comprises 16 residues. In DNA, the CDR3 is TGTGCCAGTAGAACCGTGGCAGGGTGGAAGGATCAGCCCCAGCATTTT. It translates to CASRTVAGWKDQPQHF.

This chain connects TRBV15 to TRBJ2-7, with 7 nucleotides matching TRBD1. The CDR3 has 14 residues. V shed 3 bases, J shed 2 bases, and the junction held 4 bases outside the gene matches. The V gene's germline CDR1 is LNHNV and CDR2 YYDKDF (reference sequence). The CDR3 coding sequence is TGTGCCACCAGCAGGCCGGGACAGACCTACGAGCAGTACTTC. This sequence encodes CATSRPGQTYEQYF.

The chain has TRBV11-2 and TRBJ2-7; 9 nucleotides agree with TRBD2. The CDR3 is 13 residues long. Germline trimming cut 4 bases from V and 6 bases from J; bases unmatched to any gene: 4. CDR1 SGHAT and CDR2 FQNNGV come from the germline V gene. This CDR3 is CASSSGTSSEQYF. CDR3 nucleotide sequence: TGTGCCAGCAGCTCCGGGACTAGCTCCGAGCAGTACTTC.

The CDR3 DNA sequence: TGCGCCAGCAGCGGACAGGGCGGGAATTCACCCCTCCACTTT. It yields the protein CASSGQGGNSPLHF. V usage is TRBV10-2 and J usage is TRBJ1-6; 8 bases agree with TRBD1. Germline assignment: CDR1 WSHSY and CDR2 SAAADI. The CDR3 consists of 14 residues. Trimming cost V 6 bases and J 7 bases; bases outside gene matches: 5.

The V and J genes are TRBV7-2 and TRBJ2-7; TRBD1 aligns across 7 bases. The trim removed 1 base at V and 4 bases at J, leaving 7 bases unmatched. Germline CDR1 and CDR2: SGHTA and FQGNSA. CDR3 size: 15 residues. The CDR3 reads CASSLEGASGYEQYF. As DNA, the CDR3 is TGTGCCAGCAGCTTAGAGGGGGCCTCCGGTTACGAGCAGTACTTC.

The J gene is TRBJ2-7, the V gene TRBV6-6; D may be TRBD2 (8 bases). CDR1 and CDR2 (germline): MNHNY, SVGAGI (reference sequence). V dropped 5 bases and J dropped 7 bases, with 18 bases sitting between them. CDR3 size: 14 residues. This CDR3 reads CASSPREGAGEQYF. CDR3 bases: TGTGCCAGCAGTCCCCGGGAGGGGGCGGGAGAGCAGTACTTC.